This TCR beta chain was documented in a study of T cells in narcolepsy. General observations from the study: HCRT-specific and TRIB2-specific autoreactive clonotypes appeared among same-patient CSF and blood CD4+ clonotypes. In some patient and control memory CD4+ samples, autoreactive clones were absent. Reportedly, autoreactive clonotypes were serially detected in patients' blood but not controls'.

Turning to this clone: The antigen is unknown.

Between the trimmed V and J ends, which lost 7 bases and 5 bases, there was a span of 8 bases. Per germline, CDR1 MNHNS and CDR2 SASEGT. The CDR3 is 11 residues long. Some clones are missing from TCRdb's copy, which holds only in-frame ones; the method was immunoSEQ multiplex PCR. The top ten clones hold 1.1% of a sample with about 26,000 clones, more than 75% of them seen once. The rearrangement links TRBV6-1 to TRBJ2-5; D is uncertain. Sequenced input: memory (CD45RA-) CD4+ T cells from blood. The source of this sequence is a human donor in good health. This CDR3 reads CASMLSETQYF. The CDR3 DNA follows: TGTGCCAGCATGTTATCGGAGACCCAGTACTTC.